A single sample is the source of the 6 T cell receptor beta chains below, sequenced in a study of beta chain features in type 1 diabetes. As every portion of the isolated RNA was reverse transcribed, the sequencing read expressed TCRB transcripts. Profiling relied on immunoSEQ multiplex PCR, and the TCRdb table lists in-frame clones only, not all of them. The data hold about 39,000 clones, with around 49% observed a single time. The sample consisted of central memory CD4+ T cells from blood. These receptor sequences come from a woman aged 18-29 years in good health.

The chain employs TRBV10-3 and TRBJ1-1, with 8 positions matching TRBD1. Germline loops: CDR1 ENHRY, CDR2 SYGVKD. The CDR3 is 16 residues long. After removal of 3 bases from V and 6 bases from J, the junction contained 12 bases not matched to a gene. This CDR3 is CAISDTMTGAQAEAFF. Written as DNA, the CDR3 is TGTGCCATCAGTGACACAATGACAGGGGCGCAGGCTGAAGCTTTCTTT.

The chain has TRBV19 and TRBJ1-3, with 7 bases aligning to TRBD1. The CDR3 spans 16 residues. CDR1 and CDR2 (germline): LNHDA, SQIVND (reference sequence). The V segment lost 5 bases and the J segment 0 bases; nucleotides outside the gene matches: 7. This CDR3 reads CASSPQGTPSGNTIYF. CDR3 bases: TGTGCCAGTAGTCCACAGGGGACCCCCTCTGGAAACACCATATATTTT.

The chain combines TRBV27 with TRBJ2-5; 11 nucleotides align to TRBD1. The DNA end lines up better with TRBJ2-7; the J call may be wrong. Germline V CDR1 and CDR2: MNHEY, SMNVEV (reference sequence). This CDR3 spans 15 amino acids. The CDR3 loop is CASSLKGQGAYEQYF. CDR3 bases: TGTGCCAGCAGTTTAAAGGGACAGGGGGCCTACGAGCAGTACTTC.

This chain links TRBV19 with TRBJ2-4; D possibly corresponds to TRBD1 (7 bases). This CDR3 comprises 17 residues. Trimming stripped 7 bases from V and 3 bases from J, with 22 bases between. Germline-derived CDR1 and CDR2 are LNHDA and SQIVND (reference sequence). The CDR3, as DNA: TGTGCCAGTACTCAGGAGGGACAGCCGACCCTCAAAAACATTCAGTACTTC. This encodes CASTQEGQPTLKNIQYF.

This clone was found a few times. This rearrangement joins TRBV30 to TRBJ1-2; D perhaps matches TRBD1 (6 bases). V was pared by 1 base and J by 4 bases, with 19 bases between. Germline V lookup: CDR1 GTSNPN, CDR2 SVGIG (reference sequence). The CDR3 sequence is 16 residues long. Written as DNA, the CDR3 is TGTGCCTGGAGTGGGGTAGGGGGGGGAAAAGGCTATGGCTACACCTTC. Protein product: CAWSGVGGGKGYGYTF.

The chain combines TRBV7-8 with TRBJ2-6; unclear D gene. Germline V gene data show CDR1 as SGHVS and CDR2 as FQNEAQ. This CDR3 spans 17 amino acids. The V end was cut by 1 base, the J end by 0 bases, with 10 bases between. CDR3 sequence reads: CASSLVSVISGANVLTF. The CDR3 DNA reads TGTGCCAGCAGCTTAGTGTCGGTTATCTCTGGGGCCAACGTCCTGACTTTC. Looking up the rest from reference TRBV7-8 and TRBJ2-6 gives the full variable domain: GAGVSQSPRYKVAKRGQDVALRCDPISGHVSLFWYQQALGQGPEFLTYFQNEAQLDKSGLPSDRFFAERPEGSVSTLKIQRTQQEDSAVYLCASSLVSVISGANVLTFGAGSRLTVL.